Below, one T cell receptor beta chain is given with its context. What it binds is not known. These data come from a study of shared clonotypes between healthy human individuals. V gave up 6 bases and J gave up 2 bases; unmatched junction bases: 7. This CDR3 comprises 14 residues. Germline loops: CDR1 MNHEY, CDR2 SVGAGI. General study findings and limits: Generally, naive subsets (rather than memory subsets) showed larger estimated richness.

The protocol was immunoSEQ multiplex PCR, while the TCRdb copy is restricted to in-frame clones and leaves out a portion. Seen here are a few million clones, about 90% observed once, and the top ten hold about 0.36%. This sequence joins TRBV6-5 and TRBJ2-7; TRBD1 agrees at 7 bases. The clonotype comes from a man between 18 and 35 years old in good health. Some clones in this sample may be carry-over from other donors' samples. Sequencing used naive CD4+ T cells from PBMCs. As to subset: CD45RA+ positively selected. CDR3 loop: CASSSRDSAYEQYF. In nucleotides, the CDR3 is TGTGCCAGCAGCTCACGGGACAGCGCCTACGAGCAGTACTTC.